This T cell receptor (beta chain) was sequenced in a study of technical replicates of blood from a handful of donors (dated by TCRdb to about 2017). Libraries were constructed by the immunoSEQ multiplex PCR assay. The clones in this table, taken by TCRdb from immuneACCESS, are in-frame only. Not every clone is retained; where verified, under half of the shortfall comes from an unresolved V gene, and the cause of the rest is unknown. The sample yields some 71,000 clones; about 97% were counted once. The top ten constitute approximately 0.18% of the sample. For this clone: The clone's antigen remains unknown. No base quality information exists; no much larger clone differs at one position.

This clonotype was obtained from a human donor in good health. Sequenced input: T cells isolated from PBMCs.

The nucleotide sequence reads as follows: TGCGCCAGCAGCACCGGACAGGGGAAGGGCTACACCTTC. Its protein is CASSTGQGKGYTF. The chain is made from TRBV5-1 and TRBJ1-2; TRBD1 aligns with 9 central bases. The CDR3 contains 13 residues, cysteine and phenylalanine counted. The read is trimmed to its CDR3 DNA, 39 bases read in frame from base 1. Trimming removed 4 bases from V and 8 bases from J; the gene matches leave 6 bases unexplained. The germline V gene gives CDR1 as SGHRS and CDR2 as YFSETQ.